Sequencing of this T cell receptor (beta chain) was carried out in a study of blood T cell repertoires in COVID-19. Assay used: immunoSEQ multiplex PCR; TCRdb lists only in-frame clones, some missing. The sample includes 95,000 to 100,000 clones, around 94% of them seen just once. CDR1 and CDR2 (germline): GTSNPN, SVGIG (reference sequence). V shed 0 bases, J shed 2 bases, and the junction held 10 bases outside the gene matches. The CDR3 extends over 17 amino acids. The genes are TRBV30 and TRBJ2-7, with 10 nucleotides matching TRBD2. This receptor was taken from a man between 45 and 60 years old with active COVID-19. Sequencing input: peripheral blood. Here the CDR3 DNA reads TGTGCCTGGAGTGTAAGGGGGAGCGGGAGGGCCGCCTACGAGCAGTACTTC. Protein sequence: CAWSVRGSGRAAYEQYF.